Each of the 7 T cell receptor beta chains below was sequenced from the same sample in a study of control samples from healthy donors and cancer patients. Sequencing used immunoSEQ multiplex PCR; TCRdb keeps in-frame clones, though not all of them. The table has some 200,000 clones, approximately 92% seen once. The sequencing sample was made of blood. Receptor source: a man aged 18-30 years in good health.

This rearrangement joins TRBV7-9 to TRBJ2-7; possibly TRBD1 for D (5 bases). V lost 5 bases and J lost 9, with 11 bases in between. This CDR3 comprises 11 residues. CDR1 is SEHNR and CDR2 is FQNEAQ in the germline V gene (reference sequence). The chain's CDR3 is CASSARVGQYF. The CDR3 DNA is TGTGCCAGCAGCGCCAGGGTTGGGCAGTACTTC.

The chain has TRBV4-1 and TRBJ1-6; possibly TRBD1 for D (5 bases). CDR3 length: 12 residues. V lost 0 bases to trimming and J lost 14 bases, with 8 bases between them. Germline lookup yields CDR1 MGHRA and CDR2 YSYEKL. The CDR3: CASSQDRATLHF. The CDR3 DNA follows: TGCGCCAGCAGCCAAGACAGGGCGACCCTCCACTTT.

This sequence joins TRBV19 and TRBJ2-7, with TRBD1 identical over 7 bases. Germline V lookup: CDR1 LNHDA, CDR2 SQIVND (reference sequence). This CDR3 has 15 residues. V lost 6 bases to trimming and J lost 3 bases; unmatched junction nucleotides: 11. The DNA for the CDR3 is TGTGCCAGTAGCCGGCTATGGGGACAGAACTACGAGCAGTACTTC. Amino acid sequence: CASSRLWGQNYEQYF.

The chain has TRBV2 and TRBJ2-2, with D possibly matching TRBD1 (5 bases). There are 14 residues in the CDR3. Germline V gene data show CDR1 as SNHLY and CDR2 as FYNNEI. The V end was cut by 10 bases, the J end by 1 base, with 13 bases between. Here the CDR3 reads CATRLTENTGELFF. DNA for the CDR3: TGTGCCACCAGACTGACAGAGAACACCGGGGAGCTGTTTTTT.

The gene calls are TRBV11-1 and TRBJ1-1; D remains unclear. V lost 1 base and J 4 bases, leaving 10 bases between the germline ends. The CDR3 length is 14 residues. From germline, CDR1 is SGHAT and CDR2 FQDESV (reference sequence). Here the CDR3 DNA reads TGTGCCAGCAGCTTAGGGGCACTCGGCACTGAAGCTTTCTTT. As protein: CASSLGALGTEAFF.

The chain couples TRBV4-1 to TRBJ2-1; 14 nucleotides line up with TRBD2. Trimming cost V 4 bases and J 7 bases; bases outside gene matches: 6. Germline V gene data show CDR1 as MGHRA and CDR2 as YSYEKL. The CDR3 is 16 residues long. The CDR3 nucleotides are TGCGCCAGCAGCCTTTCGACTAGCGGGGGGGCAAATGAGCAGTTCTTC. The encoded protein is CASSLSTSGGANEQFF.

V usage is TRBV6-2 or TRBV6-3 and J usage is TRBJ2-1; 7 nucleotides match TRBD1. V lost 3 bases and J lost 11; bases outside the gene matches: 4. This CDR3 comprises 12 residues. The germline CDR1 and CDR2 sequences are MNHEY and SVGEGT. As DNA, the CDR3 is TGTGCCAGCAGTTATGCGACAGGGAAGCAGTTCTTC. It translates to CASSYATGKQFF.